This T cell receptor (beta chain) was obtained from a study of T cell responses to AZD1222 COVID-19 vaccine. Study-level points and caveats: Receipt of two AZD1222 doses was followed by a rise in Spike-specific TCR breadth and depth. In a largely white British group with more females than males, clonal diversity was possibly underestimated. Nearly half of spike-specific TCRs reportedly go after variant regions that carry no mutations. Repertoire sampling happened only post peak T cell response.

The method was immunoSEQ multiplex PCR; TCRdb's version includes in-frame clones alone and lacks a portion of them. Among fewer than 180,000 clones listed, about 93% were seen once. Germline V gives CDR1 SGHVS, CDR2 FQNEAQ. V lost 7 bases, J lost 8 bases, and 8 bases stayed unmatched. The CDR3 sequence is 13 residues long. As concerns this clone: Its antigen is not known.

The starting material was peripheral blood, obtained on day 0 of AZD1222 vaccination. V usage is TRBV7-8 and J usage is TRBJ1-2, with 9 bases lining up with TRBD1. The TCR originated in an adult in good health. This CDR3 is CASTNRGPRGYTF. As DNA, the CDR3 is TGTGCCAGCACCAACAGGGGGCCGCGCGGCTACACCTTC. Together with reference TRBV7-8 and TRBJ1-2, the CDR3 gives the full variable domain: GAGVSQSPRYKVAKRGQDVALRCDPISGHVSLFWYQQALGQGPEFLTYFQNEAQLDKSGLPSDRFFAERPEGSVSTLKIQRTQQEDSAVYLCASTNRGPRGYTFGSGTRLTVV.